This TCR beta chain comes out of a study of T-cell reconstitution after alpha-beta-depleted transplantation in children. As it was prepared, the TCRbeta library received unique molecular identifiers. TCRdb itself ran the PCR reads through MiXCR, one entry per CDR3 protein. The sample lists 750,000 to 950,000 distinct CDR3 sequences, about 16% seen once, with just under 5% in the top ten. Overall study findings and caveats: By about two months after transplant, alpha-beta T cells reportedly arose from several hundred graft clones that had expanded. Elevated TCRbeta diversity at day 60 was traced, in some patients, to surviving recipient T cells and thymic progenitors. At one year after transplant, newly produced T cells mostly accounted for T-cell counts and diversity.

The CDR3 extends over 16 amino acids. Per germline, CDR1 SGHDN and CDR2 FVKESK. Trimming cost V 0 bases and J 11 bases; bases outside gene matches: 10. To note about this clonotype: What it binds is unknown.

This receptor was obtained from a male patient younger than 18 who had a stem cell transplant for acute lymphoblastic leukemia, so the T cells may come from the graft donor. This chain joins TRBV14 and TRBJ1-1, with TRBD1 identical over 12 bases. Specimen: PBMCs, mostly from graft donor cells, collected 360 days after TCRalphabeta/CD19-depleted stem cell transplant. As DNA, the CDR3 is TGTGCCAGCAGCCAAGAAGGGGACAGGGGGCCTTTTTGGGCTTTCTTT. Protein sequence: CASSQEGDRGPFWAFF.